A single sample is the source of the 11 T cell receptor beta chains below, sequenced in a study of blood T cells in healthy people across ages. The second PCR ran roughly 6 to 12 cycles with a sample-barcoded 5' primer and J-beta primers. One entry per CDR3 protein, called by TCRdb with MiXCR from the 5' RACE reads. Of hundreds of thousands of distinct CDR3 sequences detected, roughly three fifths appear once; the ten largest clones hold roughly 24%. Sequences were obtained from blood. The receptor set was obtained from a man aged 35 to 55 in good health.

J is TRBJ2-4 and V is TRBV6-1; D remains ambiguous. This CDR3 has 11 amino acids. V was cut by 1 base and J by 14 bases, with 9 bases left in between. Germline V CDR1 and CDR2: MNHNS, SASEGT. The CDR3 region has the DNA TGTGCCAGCAGTGAAGTCGTGGTAGAGTACTTC. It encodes CASSEVVVEYF.

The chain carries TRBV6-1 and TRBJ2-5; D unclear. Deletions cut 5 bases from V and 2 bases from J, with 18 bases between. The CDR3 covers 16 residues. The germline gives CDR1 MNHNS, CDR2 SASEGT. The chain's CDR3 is CASSPVFKPEQETQYF. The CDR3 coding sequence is TGTGCCAGCAGTCCAGTGTTCAAACCGGAGCAAGAGACCCAGTACTTC.

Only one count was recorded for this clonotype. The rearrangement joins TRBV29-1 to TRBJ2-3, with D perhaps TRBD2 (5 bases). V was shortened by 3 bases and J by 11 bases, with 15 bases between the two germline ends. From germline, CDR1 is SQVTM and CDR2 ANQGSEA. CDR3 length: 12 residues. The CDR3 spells CSVDLARGMQYF. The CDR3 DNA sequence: TGCAGCGTTGACCTAGCTCGGGGTATGCAGTATTTT.

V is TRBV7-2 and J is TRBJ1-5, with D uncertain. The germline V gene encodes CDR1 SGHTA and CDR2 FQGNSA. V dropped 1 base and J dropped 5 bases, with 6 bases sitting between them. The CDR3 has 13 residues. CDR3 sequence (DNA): TGTGCCAGCAGCTTAGACCGTTATCAGCCCCAGCATTTT. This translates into CASSLDRYQPQHF.

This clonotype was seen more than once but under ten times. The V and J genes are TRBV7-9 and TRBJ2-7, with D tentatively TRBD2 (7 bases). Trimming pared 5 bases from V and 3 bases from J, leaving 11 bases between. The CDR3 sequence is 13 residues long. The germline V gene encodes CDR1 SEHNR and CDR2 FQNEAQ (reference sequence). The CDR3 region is CASSLRGGYEQYF. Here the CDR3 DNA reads TGTGCCAGCAGCCTAAGGGGGGGCTACGAGCAGTACTTC.

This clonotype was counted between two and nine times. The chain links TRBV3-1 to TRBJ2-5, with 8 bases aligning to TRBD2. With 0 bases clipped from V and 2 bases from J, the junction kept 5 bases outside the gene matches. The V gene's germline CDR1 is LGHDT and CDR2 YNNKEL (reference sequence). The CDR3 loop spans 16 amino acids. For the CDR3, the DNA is TGTGCCAGCAGCCAAGATCTGGAGCGGGGGCAAGAGACCCAGTACTTC. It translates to CASSQDLERGQETQYF.

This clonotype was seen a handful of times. The CDR3: CASSVQGGNQPQHF. In DNA, the CDR3 is TGTGCCAGCAGTGTACAGGGAGGGAATCAGCCCCAGCATTTT. The J gene is TRBJ1-5, the V gene TRBV12-3 or TRBV12-4; possible D gene TRBD1, 6 bases. Trimming removed 5 bases from V and 4 bases from J, with 12 bases in between. This CDR3 has 14 residues.

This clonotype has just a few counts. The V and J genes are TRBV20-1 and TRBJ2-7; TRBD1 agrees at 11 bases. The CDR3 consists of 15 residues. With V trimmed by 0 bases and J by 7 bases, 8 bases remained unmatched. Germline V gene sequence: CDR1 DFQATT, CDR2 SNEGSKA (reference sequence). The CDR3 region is CSARDPDRGLWEQYF. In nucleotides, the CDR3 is TGCAGTGCTAGAGATCCGGACAGGGGGCTATGGGAGCAGTACTTC.

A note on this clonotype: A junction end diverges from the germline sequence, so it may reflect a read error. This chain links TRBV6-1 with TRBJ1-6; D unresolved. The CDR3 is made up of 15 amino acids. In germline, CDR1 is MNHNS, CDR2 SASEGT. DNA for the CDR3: TGTGCCAGCAATGAAGGGCCCACTTCGGTTTCACCCCTCCACTTT. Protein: CASNEGPTSVSPLHF.

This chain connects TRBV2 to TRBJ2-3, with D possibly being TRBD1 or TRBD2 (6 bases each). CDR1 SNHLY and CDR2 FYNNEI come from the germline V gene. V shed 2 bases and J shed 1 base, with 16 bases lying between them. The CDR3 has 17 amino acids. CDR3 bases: TGTGCCAGCAGTGAAACCCGCGGAGGGGGAGGCACAGATACGCAGTATTTT. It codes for CASSETRGGGGTDTQYF.

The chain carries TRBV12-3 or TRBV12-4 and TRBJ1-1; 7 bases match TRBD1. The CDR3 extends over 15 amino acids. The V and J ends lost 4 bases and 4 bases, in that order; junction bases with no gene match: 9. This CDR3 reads CASSYTGQAGTEAFF. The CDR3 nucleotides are TGTGCCAGCAGTTATACAGGACAGGCGGGCACTGAAGCTTTCTTT.